This T cell receptor beta chain derives from a study of blood T cell repertoires in COVID-19 (dated by TCRdb to 2018 to 2020). With regard to the full study: Samples covering the acute and convalescent phases of COVID-19 were provided by collaborators in the United States, Italy and Spain. The material from the prospective study consisted of cDNA or gDNA derived from T cells, B-cell-depleted T cells, or PBMCs. The dataset comprised deeply sampled blood TCRbeta repertoires from subjects exposed to, actively infected with, or recovered from COVID-19. The repertoires were made available in a free public database intended to serve as a resource for research on the immune response to SARS-CoV-2. The samples were drawn from two sources: the first 160 participants of the ongoing ImmuneRACE study, and 1,254 subjects contributed by 6 global collaborators. Nearly every sample came with metadata listing a de-identified subject ID, COVID-19 status, age in years and sex. Where available, HLA class I and class II types were obtained from metadata supplied by the sample provider rather than from assay-based typing. Study-wide findings and limitations: Clinical and demographic metadata were provided uncurated, with the amount varying by source and participant.

From its cysteine to its phenylalanine, the CDR3 spans 16 amino acids. Only the CDR3 region is kept as DNA, spanning 48 bases read in frame from base 1. At the junction V is shortened by 5 bases and J by 0 bases, with 14 bases in between. Taken from the germline V gene, the CDR1 and CDR2 loops are MDHEN and SYDVKM. The immunoSEQ Assay, a bias-controlled multiplex PCR, was used to amplify TCRbeta CDR3 regions from genomic DNA. As for the authors' bioinformatics: The number of nucleated cells in each sample was estimated from the amplification of reference gene primers within the assay. To quantify the absolute abundance of each unique TCRbeta CDR3 rearrangement, sequence reads were collapsed and filtered. For each sample, productive Simpson clonality was calculated by taking the square root of Simpson's diversity index across productive rearrangements. TCRdb obtained this table from immuneACCESS and retained in-frame rearrangements with V and J assigned. These tables miss some clones; where compared with another copy, unresolved V genes account for less than half of the shortfall, and the remainder is unexplained. That table is the source of V, J and clone size, and D and trimming were worked out from the DNA. The sample table lists about 270,000 clones, 86% of them with a count of one. Together, the top ten hold roughly 14% of the sample.

A remark on this clone: Its recognized antigen is unknown. Base qualities are not at hand, and no much larger clone is one base apart.

In Seattle, one collaborating source enrolled patients while the infection was active and tracked those patients longitudinally over the course of disease. Whole blood was collected in K2EDTA tubes by collaborating institutions according to the institutions' own protocols. For TCRbeta analysis, collaborators shipped samples as frozen whole blood, isolated PBMCs, or DNA extracted from either of those sample types. The chain is encoded by TRBV28 joined to TRBJ1-3; the D gene is possibly TRBD1, with 6 bases matching. The source of this sequence is a woman between 65 and 79 years old with COVID-19, enrolled during active disease. Sequencing input: peripheral blood. The CDR3 reads CASSPYRDRSGNTIYF. The DNA sequence follows: TGTGCCAGCAGTCCCTACAGGGACCGCTCTGGAAACACCATATATTTT.